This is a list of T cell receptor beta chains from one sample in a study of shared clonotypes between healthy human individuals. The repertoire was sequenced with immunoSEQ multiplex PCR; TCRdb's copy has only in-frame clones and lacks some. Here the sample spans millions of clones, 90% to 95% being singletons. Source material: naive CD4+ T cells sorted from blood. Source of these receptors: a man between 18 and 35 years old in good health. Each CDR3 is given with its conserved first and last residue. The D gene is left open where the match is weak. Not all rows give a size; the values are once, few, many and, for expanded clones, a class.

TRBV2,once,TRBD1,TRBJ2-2,CASRMDRGFPGELFF,TGTGCCAGCAGGATGGACAGGGGCTTCCCCGGGGAGCTGTTTTTT
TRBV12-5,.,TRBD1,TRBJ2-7,CASEGRQGAGVFYEQYF,TGTGCTAGTGAGGGGCGACAGGGGGCAGGAGTGTTCTACGAGCAGTACTTC
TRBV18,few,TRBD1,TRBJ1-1,CASSPQDRGTEAFF,TGTGCCAGCTCACCACAGGACAGGGGTACTGAAGCTTTCTTT
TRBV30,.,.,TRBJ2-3,CARALASTDTQYF,TGTGCCCGGGCGTTAGCTAGCACAGATACGCAGTATTTT
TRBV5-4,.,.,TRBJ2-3,CASSFEGSSTDTQYF,TGTGCCAGCAGCTTTGAGGGCAGTAGCACAGATACGCAGTATTTT
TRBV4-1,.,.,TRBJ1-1,CASSQVSQLNTEAFF,TGCGCCAGCAGCCAAGTCTCCCAGCTGAACACTGAAGCTTTCTTT
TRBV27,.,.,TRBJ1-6,CASSLSMGTGKSSYNSPLHF,TGTGCCAGCAGTTTATCGATGGGGACGGGCAAGAGCTCCTATAATTCACCCCTCCACTTT
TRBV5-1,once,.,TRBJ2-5,CASSLIFFGLATQETQYF,TGCGCCAGCAGCTTGATTTTTTTTGGGCTAGCGACCCAAGAGACCCAGTACTTC
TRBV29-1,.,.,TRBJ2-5,CSVGGVETQYF,TGCAGCGTTGGGGGGGTAGAGACCCAGTACTTC
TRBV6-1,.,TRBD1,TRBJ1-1,CAAYRDSTNPTEAFF,TGTGCCGCTTACCGGGACAGCACTAATCCCACTGAAGCTTTCTTT
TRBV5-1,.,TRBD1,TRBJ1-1,CASSLEDRGRFTAFF,TGCGCCAGCAGCTTGGAGGACAGGGGGCGGTTTACGGCTTTCTTT
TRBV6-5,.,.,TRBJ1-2,CASSYSRTVGNGYTF,TGTGCCAGCAGTTATTCACGGACAGTGGGTAATGGCTACACCTTC
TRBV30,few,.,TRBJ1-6,CAWTQYNSPLHF,TGTGCCTGGACACAGTATAATTCACCCCTCCACTTT
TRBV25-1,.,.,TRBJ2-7,CASSEYTQGYEQYF,TGTGCCAGCAGTGAATACACACAGGGTTACGAGCAGTACTTC
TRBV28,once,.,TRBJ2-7,CASSYPGTPYEQYF,TGTGCCAGCAGTTACCCCGGGACCCCCTACGAGCAGTACTTC
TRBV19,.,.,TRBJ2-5,CASSPGTKINKETQYF,TGTGCCAGTAGTCCCGGGACAAAAATAAATAAAGAGACCCAGTACTTC
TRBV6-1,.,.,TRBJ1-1,CASSEPGWNTEAFF,TGTGCCAGCAGTGAACCGGGCTGGAACACTGAAGCTTTCTTT
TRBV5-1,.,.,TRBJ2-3,CASSPLGERVTDTQYF,TGCGCCAGCAGCCCCTTGGGGGAGCGGGTCACAGATACGCAGTATTTT
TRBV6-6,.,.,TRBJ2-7,CASRLGYEQYF,TGTGCCAGCAGACTAGGCTACGAGCAGTACTTC
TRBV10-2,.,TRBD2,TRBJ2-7,CASTLEGLATGYEQYF,TGCGCCAGCACCCTTGAAGGACTAGCGACAGGCTACGAGCAGTACTTC
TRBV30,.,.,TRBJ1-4,CAWSPPNIHEKLFF,TGTGCCTGGAGTCCGCCCAATATCCATGAAAAACTGTTTTTT
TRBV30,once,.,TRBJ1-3,CAWSDGRVIGNTIYF,TGTGCCTGGAGTGACGGCAGGGTCATCGGAAACACCATATATTTT
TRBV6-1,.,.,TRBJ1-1,CASRKPGGTEAFF,TGTGCCAGTAGGAAGCCCGGAGGCACTGAAGCTTTCTTT
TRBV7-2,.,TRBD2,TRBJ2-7,CASSQVSGLAGAYEQYF,TGTGCCAGCAGCCAAGTTTCGGGACTAGCGGGCGCGTACGAGCAGTACTTC
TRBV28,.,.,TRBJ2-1,CASSLVPYNEQFF,TGTGCCAGCAGTTTGGTTCCCTACAATGAGCAGTTCTTC
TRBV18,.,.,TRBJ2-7,CASSSDGGSYEQYF,TGTGCCAGCTCATCCGACGGGGGTTCCTACGAGCAGTACTTC
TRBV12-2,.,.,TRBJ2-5,CASRLVARQGRGETQYF,TGTGCAAGTCGCTTAGTGGCTCGGCAGGGAAGAGGAGAGACCCAGTACTTC
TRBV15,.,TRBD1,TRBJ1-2,CATSRDYTTGRGNYGYTF,TGTGCCACCAGCAGAGATTACACGACAGGGCGGGGTAACTATGGCTACACCTTC
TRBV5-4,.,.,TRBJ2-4,CASSLGSGSDIQYF,TGTGCCAGCAGTCTTGGGTCGGGGTCGGACATTCAGTACTTC
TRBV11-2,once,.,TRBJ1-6,CASSPLDSFTSPLHF,TGTGCCAGCAGCCCACTAGACAGTTTTACTTCACCCCTCCACTTT
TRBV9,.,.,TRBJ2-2,CASSVLGGTGELFF,TGTGCCAGCAGCGTTCTCGGGGGCACCGGGGAGCTGTTTTTT
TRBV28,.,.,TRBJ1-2,CASSLRSRLGGYTF,TGTGCCAGCAGTTTAAGGTCCCGATTGGGTGGCTACACCTTC
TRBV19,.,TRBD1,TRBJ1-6,CASSTTGTGMSPLHF,TGTGCCAGTAGTACCACCGGGACAGGGATGTCACCCCTCCACTTT
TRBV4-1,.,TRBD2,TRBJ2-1,CASSRGLAETYNEQFF,TGCGCCAGCAGCCGGGGACTAGCTGAGACCTACAATGAGCAGTTCTTC
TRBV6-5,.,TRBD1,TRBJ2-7,CATLVRQGAYEQYF,TGTGCCACCCTCGTTCGACAGGGGGCCTACGAGCAGTACTTC
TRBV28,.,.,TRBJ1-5,CASSLTPRGKSNQPQHF,TGTGCCAGCAGCCTTACCCCCCGGGGGAAAAGCAATCAGCCCCAGCATTTT
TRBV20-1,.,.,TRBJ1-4,CSASRDQPFF,TGCAGTGCTAGTAGGGACCAACCCTTTTTT
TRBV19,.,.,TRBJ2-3,CASSPATSTDTQYF,TGTGCCAGTAGTCCCGCGACTAGCACAGATACGCAGTATTTT
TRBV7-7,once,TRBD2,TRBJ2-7,CASSLAAGGSYEQYF,TGTGCTAGCAGCTTAGCGGCGGGAGGGTCCTACGAGCAGTACTTC
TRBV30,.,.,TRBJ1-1,CAWSRGTTEAFF,TGTGCCTGGAGTAGGGGTACCACTGAAGCTTTCTTT
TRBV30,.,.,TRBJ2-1,CAWSVIGSGEQFF,TGTGCCTGGAGTGTTATAGGGTCCGGTGAGCAGTTCTTC
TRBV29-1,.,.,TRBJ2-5,CSVQGGEQTQYF,TGCAGCGTACAGGGGGGGGAGCAGACCCAGTACTTC
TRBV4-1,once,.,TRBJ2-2,CASSQADRNTGELFF,TGCGCCAGCAGCCAGGCAGACAGGAACACCGGGGAGCTGTTTTTT
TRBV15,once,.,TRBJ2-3,CATRSGITDTQYF,TGTGCCACCCGCTCCGGGATCACAGATACGCAGTATTTT
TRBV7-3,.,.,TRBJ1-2,CASSLRGGADGYTF,TGTGCCAGCAGCTTAAGGGGGGGCGCAGATGGCTACACCTTC
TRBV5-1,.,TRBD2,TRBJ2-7,CASSWSGVTYEQYF,TGCGCCAGCAGCTGGAGCGGGGTGACCTACGAGCAGTACTTC
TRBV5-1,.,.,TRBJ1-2,CASRGDNYGYTF,TGCGCCAGCAGAGGGGACAACTATGGCTACACCTTC
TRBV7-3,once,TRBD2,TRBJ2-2,CASSLAGDTGELFF,TGTGCCAGCAGCCTAGCGGGGGACACCGGGGAGCTGTTTTTT
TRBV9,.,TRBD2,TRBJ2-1,CASSVRGVPSNEQFF,TGTGCCAGCAGCGTGCGGGGGGTCCCATCGAATGAGCAGTTCTTC
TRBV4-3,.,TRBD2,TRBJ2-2,CASSQVGGRAVTGELFF,TGCGCCAGCAGCCAAGTGGGTGGGAGGGCCGTCACCGGGGAGCTGTTTTTT
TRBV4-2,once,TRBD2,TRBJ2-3,CASSRVLGTSGGAYTDTQYF,TGTGCCAGCAGCCGAGTGCTGGGGACTAGCGGGGGGGCTTACACAGATACGCAGTATTTT
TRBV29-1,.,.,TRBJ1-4,CSVRGGSTNEKLFF,TGCAGCGTTAGAGGGGGGTCGACTAATGAAAAACTGTTTTTT
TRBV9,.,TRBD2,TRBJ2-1,CASSAAGSSYNEQFF,TGTGCCAGCAGCGCAGCGGGGAGCTCCTACAATGAGCAGTTCTTC
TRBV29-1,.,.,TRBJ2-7,CSVRPVASYEQYF,TGCAGCGTGAGACCCGTGGCTTCCTACGAGCAGTACTTC